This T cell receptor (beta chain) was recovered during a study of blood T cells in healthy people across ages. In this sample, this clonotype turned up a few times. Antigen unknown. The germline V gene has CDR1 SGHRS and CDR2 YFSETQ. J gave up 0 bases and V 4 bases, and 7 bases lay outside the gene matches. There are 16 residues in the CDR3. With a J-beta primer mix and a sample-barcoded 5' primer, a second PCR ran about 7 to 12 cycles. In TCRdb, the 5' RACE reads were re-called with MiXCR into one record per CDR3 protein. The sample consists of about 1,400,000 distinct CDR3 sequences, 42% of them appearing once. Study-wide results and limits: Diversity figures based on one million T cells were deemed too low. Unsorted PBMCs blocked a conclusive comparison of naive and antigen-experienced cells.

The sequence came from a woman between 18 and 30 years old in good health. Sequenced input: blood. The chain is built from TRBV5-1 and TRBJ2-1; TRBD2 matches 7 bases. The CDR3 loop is CASSALRESSYNEQFF. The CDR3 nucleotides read TGCGCCAGCAGCGCCTTGCGGGAGAGCTCCTACAATGAGCAGTTCTTC.